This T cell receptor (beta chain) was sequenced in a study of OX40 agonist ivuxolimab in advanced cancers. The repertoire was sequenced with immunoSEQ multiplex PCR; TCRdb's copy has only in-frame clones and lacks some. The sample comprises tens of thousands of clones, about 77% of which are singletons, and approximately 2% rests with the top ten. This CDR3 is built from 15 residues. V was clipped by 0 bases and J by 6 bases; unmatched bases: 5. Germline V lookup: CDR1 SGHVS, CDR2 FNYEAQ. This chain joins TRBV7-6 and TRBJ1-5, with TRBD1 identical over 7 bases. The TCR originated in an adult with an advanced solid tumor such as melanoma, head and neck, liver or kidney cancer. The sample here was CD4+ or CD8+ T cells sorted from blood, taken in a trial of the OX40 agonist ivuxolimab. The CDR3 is CASSLATGLSQPQHF. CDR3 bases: TGTGCCAGCAGCTTAGCGACAGGGTTGAGTCAGCCCCAGCATTTT.